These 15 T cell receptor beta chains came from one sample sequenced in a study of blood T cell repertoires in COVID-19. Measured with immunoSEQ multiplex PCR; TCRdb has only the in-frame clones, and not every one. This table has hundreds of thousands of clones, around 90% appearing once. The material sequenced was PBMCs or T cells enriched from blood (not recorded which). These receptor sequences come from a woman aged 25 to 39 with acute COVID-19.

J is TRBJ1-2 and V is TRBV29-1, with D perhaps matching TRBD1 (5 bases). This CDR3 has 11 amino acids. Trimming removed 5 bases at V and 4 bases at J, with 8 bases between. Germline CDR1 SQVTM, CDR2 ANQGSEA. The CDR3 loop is CSVRGSYGYTF. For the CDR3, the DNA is TGCAGCGTTAGGGGCAGCTATGGCTACACCTTC.

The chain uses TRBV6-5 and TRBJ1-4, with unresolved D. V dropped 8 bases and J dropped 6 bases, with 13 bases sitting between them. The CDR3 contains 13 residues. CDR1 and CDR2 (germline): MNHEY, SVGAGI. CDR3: CASFTQRHEKLFF. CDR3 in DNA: TGTGCCAGCTTTACCCAGCGGCATGAAAAACTGTTTTTT.

CDR3 in DNA: TGCGCCAGCAGCTTTACTAACCCGGGACAGGAGGAAAAACTGTTTTTT. Its protein is CASSFTNPGQEEKLFF. The chain carries TRBV5-1 and TRBJ1-4, with TRBD1 matching over 8 bases. This CDR3 has 16 amino acids. Germline-derived CDR1 and CDR2 are SGHRS and YFSETQ. J gave up 8 bases and V 2 bases, and 11 bases lay outside the gene matches.

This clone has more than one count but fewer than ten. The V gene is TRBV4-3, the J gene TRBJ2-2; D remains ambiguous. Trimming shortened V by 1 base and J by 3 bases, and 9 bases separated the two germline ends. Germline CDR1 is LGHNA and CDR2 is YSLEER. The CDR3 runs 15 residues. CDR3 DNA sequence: TGCGCCAGCAGCCAAGGAACTACCTACACCGGGGAGCTGTTTTTT. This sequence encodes CASSQGTTYTGELFF.

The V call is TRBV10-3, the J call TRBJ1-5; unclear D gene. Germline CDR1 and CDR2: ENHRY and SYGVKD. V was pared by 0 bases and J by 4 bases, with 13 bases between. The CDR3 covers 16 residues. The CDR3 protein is CAISESNVGPNQPQHF. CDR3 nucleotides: TGTGCCATCAGTGAGTCGAACGTGGGCCCAAATCAGCCCCAGCATTTT.

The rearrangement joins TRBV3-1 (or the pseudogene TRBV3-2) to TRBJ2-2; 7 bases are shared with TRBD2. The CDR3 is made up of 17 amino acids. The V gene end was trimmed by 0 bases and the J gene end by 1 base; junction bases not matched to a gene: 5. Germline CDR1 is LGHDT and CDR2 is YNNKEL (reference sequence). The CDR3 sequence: CASSQDPSGENTGELFF. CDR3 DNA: TGTGCCAGCAGCCAAGACCCCAGCGGGGAGAACACCGGGGAGCTGTTTTTT.

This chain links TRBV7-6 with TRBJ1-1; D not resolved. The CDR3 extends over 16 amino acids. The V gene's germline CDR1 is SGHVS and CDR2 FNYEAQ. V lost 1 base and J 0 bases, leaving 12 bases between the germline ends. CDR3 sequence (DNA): TGTGCCAGCAGCTTAGGCGGGGAGGGCATGAACACTGAAGCTTTCTTT. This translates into CASSLGGEGMNTEAFF.

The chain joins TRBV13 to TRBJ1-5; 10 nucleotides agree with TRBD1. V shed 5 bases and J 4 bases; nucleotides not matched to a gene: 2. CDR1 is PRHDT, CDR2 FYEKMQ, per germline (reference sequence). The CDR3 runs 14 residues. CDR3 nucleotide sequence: TGTGCCAGCAGCACGGGACAGGGGAATCAGCCCCAGCATTTT. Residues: CASSTGQGNQPQHF.

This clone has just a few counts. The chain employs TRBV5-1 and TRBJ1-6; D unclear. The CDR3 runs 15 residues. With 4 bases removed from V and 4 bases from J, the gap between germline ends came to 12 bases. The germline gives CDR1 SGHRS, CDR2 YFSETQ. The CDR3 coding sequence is TGCGCCAGCAGCGAGACTAGCGGATATAATTCACCCCTCCACTTT. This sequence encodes CASSETSGYNSPLHF.

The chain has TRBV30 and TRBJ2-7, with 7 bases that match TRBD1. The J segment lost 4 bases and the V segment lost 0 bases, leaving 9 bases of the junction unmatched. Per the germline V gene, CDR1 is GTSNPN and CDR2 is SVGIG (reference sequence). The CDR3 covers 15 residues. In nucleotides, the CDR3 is TGTGCCTGGAGTGTACTCGGTTACAGGGGATACGAGCAGTACTTC. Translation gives CAWSVLGYRGYEQYF.

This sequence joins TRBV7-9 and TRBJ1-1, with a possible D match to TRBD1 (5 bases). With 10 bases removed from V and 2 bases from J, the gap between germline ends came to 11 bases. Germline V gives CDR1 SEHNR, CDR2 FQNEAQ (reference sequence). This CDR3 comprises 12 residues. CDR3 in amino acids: CAIPTANTEAFF. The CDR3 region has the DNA TGTGCCATCCCGACAGCAAACACTGAAGCTTTCTTT.

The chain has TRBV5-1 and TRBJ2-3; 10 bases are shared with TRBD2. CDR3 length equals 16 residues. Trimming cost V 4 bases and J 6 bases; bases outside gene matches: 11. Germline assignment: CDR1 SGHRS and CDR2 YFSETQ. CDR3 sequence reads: CASSPPGAGGADTQYF. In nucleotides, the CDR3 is TGCGCCAGCAGCCCCCCCGGAGCGGGGGGGGCGGATACGCAGTATTTT.

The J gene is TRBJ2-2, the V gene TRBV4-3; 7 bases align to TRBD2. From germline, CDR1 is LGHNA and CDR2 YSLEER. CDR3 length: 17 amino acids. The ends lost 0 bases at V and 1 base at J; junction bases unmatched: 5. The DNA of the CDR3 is TGCGCCAGCAGCCAAGACAAGGGGACTATGAACACCGGGGAGCTGTTTTTT. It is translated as CASSQDKGTMNTGELFF.

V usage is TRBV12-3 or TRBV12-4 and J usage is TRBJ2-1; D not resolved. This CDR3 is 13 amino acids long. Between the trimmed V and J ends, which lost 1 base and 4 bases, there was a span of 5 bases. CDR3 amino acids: CASSLVRYNEQFF. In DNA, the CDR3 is TGTGCCAGCAGTTTAGTTAGATACAATGAGCAGTTCTTC.

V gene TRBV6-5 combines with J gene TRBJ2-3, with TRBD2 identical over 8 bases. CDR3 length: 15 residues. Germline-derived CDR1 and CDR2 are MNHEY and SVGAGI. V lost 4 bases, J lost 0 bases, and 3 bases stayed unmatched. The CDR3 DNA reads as TGTGCCAGCAGTTTAGCGGGGCGGAGCACAGATACGCAGTATTTT. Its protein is CASSLAGRSTDTQYF.